This T cell receptor (beta chain) appears in the sequencing data of a study of T-cell reconstitution after alpha-beta-depleted transplantation in children (dated by TCRdb to 2016 to 2017). Study-level background: T-cell immune reconstitution after TCRalphabeta/CD19-depleted allogeneic hematopoietic cell transplantation in children was quantitatively tracked in the study by means of TCR repertoire profiling.

Broad study findings and their caveats: Hyperexpanded clone frequencies declined over subsequent months; after one year, T-cell counts and TCRbeta diversity were mostly attributed to newly produced T cells. In some patients, the high TCRbeta diversity seen at day 60 was put down to recipient T cells and intrathymic progenitors that had survived conditioning. Apparently early alphabetaT-cell count recovery about two months after transplant reportedly relied on only several hundred rapidly expanded clones derived from non-depleted graft cells.

On this clonotype: Its antigen is not yet known. No base qualities exist here, and no much larger clone lies one base off it.

In the paper's terms, the treatment or condition label means: allogeneic hematopoietic cell transplantation with graft depleted of TCRalphabeta T cells and CD19 B cells. Transplant recipients were children who received TCRalphabeta/CD19-depleted allogeneic hematopoietic cell grafts. Inclusive of the bounding cysteine and phenylalanine, the CDR3 is 15 residues long. Only the CDR3 DNA stays, 45 bases, in frame from base 1. CDR1 and CDR2 are read off the germline V gene (reference sequence) as DFQATT and SNEGSKA. Trimming accounts for 0 bases at V and 7 bases at J, while the number of junction bases matched to no gene is 6. The receptor library was made with PCR. Instrument used: Illumina HiSeq 2500. TCR library preparation used molecular barcoding, with unique molecular identifiers applied to normalize quantification of the TCRbeta repertoire. Using fastp at Q25 and MiXCR, TCRdb reprocessed the public reads and kept productive beta chains. A single entry per CDR3 protein holds the most common genes and DNA from its merged rows. The sample contains 45,000 to 70,000 distinct CDR3 sequences, 44% of them found a single time. The top ten clonotypes cover nearly 98% of the sample.

Specimen: PBMCs, mostly from graft donor cells, collected 360 days after TCRalphabeta/CD19-depleted stem cell transplant. The chain links TRBV20-1 with TRBJ2-1; 10 bases in between match TRBD2. The origin of this receptor is a male patient aged 10-17 years who had a stem cell transplant for acute lymphoblastic leukemia, so the T cells may come from the graft donor. At the DNA level, the sequence is TGCAGTGCTAGAGATCCAAGCGGGGGGGCAAATGAGCAGTTCTTC. Translated, this is CSARDPSGGANEQFF.